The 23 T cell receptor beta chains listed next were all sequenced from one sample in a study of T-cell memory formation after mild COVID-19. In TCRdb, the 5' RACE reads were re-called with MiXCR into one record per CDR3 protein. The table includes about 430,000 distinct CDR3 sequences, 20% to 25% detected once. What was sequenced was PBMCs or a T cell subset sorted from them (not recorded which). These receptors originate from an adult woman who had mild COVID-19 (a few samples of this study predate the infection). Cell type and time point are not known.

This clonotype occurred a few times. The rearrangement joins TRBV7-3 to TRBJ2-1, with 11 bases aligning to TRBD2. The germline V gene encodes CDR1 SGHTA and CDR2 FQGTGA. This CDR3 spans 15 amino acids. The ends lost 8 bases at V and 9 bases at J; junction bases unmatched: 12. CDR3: CASSLAGGGNSEQFF. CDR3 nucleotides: TGTGCCAGCTCATTAGCGGGAGGGGGTAACAGTGAGCAGTTCTTC.

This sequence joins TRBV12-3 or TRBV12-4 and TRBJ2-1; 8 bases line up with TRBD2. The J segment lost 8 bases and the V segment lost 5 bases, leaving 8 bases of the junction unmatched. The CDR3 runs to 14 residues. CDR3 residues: CASSLGTSSDEQFF. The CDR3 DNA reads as TGTGCCAGCAGTCTCGGGACTAGTAGTGATGAGCAGTTCTTC.

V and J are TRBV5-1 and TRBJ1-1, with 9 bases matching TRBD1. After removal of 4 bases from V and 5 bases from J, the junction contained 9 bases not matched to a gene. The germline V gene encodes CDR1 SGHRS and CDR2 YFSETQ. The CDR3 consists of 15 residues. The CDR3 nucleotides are TGCGCCAGCAGCCCATTCCAGACAGGGGGGACTGAAGCTTTCTTT. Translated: CASSPFQTGGTEAFF. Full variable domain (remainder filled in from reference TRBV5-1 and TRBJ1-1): KAGVTQTPRYLIKTRGQQVTLSCSPISGHRSVSWYQQTPGQGLQFLFEYFSETQRNKGNFPGRFSGRQFSNSRSEMNVSTLELGDSALYLCASSPFQTGGTEAFFGQGTRLTVV.

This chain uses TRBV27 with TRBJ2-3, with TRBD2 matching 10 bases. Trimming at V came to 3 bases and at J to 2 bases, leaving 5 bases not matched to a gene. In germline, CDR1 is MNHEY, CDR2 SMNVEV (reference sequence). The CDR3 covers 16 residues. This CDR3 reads CASSFGLAETTDTQYF. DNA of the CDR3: TGTGCCAGCAGTTTTGGACTAGCGGAGACCACAGATACGCAGTATTTT.

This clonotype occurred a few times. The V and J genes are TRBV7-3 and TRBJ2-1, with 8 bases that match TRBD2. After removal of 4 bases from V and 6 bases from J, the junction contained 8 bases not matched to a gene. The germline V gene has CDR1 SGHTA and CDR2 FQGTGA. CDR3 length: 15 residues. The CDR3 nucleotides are TGTGCCAGCAGCTCCGGGACTAGTACCGGCAATGAGCAGTTCTTC. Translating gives CASSSGTSTGNEQFF.

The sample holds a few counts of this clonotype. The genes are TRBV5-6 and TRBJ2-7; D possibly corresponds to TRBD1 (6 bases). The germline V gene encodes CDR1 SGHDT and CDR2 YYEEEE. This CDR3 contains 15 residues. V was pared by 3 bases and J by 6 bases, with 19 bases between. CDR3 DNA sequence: TGTGCCAGCAGCTATACGGGACATCGTATGGGCGAGCAGTACTTC. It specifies CASSYTGHRMGEQYF.

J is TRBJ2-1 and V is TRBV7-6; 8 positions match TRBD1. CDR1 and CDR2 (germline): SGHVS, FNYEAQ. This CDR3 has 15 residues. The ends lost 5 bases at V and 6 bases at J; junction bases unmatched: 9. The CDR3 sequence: CASSKDREMVNEQFF. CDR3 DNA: TGTGCCAGCAGCAAGGACAGGGAAATGGTCAATGAGCAGTTCTTC.

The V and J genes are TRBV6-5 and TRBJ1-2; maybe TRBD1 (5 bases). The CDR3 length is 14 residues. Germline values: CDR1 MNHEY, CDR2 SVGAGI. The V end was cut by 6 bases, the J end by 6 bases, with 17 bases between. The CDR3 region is CASRHKAQGDGYTF. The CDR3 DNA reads TGTGCCAGCAGGCATAAGGCGCAGGGAGATGGCTACACCTTC.

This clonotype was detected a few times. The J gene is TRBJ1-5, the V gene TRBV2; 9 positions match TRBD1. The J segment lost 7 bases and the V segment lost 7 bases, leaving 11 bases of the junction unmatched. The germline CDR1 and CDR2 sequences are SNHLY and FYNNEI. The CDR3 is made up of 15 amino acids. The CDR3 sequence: CASKGQGVVGQPQHF. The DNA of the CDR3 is TGTGCCAGCAAGGGACAGGGAGTCGTCGGGCAGCCCCAGCATTTT. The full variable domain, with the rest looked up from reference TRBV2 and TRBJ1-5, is EPEVTQTPSHQVTQMGQEVILRCVPISNHLYFYWYRQILGQKVEFLVSFYNNEISEKSEIFDDQFSVERPDGSNFTLKIRSTKLEDSAMYFCASKGQGVVGQPQHFGDGTRLSIL.

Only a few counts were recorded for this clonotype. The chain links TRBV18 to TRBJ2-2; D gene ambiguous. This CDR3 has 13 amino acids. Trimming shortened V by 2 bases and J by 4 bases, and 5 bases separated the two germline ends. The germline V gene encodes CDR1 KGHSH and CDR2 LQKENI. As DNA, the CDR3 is TGTGCCAGCTCACCAGCTACCACCGGGGAGCTGTTTTTT. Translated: CASSPATTGELFF.

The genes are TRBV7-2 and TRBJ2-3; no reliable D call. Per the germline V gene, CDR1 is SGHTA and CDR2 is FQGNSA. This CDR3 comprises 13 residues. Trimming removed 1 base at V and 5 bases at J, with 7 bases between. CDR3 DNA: TGTGCCAGCAGCTTAGTGGGGTTAGATACGCAGTATTTT. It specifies CASSLVGLDTQYF. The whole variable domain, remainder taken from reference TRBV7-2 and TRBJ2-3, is GAGVSQSPSNKVTEKGKDVELRCDPISGHTALYWYRQSLGQGLEFLIYFQGNSAPDKSGLPSDRFSAERTGGSVSTLTIQRTQQEDSAVYLCASSLVGLDTQYFGPGTRLTVL.

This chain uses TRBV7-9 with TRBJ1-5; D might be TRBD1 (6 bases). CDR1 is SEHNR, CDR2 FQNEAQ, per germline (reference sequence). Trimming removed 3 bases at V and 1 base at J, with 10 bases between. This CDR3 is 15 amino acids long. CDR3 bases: TGTGCCAGCAGCTTCGGGGACACGAGCAATCAGCCCCAGCATTTT. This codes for CASSFGDTSNQPQHF.

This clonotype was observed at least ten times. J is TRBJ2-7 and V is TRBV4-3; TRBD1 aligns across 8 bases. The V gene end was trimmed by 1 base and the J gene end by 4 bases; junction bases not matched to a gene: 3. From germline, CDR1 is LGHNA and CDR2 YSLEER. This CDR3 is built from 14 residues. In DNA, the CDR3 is TGCGCCAGCAGCCAAGGACAGGGGTCATACGAGCAGTACTTC. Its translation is CASSQGQGSYEQYF.

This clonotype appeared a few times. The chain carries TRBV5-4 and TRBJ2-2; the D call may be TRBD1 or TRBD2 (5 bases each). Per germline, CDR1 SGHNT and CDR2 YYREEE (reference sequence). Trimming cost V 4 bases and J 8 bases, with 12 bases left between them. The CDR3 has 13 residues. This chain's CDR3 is CASSTDGAGELFF. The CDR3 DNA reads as TGTGCCAGCAGCACCGACGGGGCGGGGGAGCTGTTTTTT.

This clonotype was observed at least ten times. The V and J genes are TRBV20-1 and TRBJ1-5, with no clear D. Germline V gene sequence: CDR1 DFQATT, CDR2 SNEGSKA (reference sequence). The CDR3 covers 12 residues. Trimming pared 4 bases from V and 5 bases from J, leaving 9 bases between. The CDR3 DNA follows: TGCAGTGCTACAAACCCTTATCAGCCCCAGCATTTT. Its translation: CSATNPYQPQHF.

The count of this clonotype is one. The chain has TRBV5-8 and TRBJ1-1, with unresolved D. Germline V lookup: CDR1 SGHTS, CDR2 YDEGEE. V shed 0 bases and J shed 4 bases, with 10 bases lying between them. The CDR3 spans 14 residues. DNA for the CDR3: TGTGCCAGCAGCTTGGTAGGGCCCGGCACTGAAGCTTTCTTT. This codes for CASSLVGPGTEAFF.

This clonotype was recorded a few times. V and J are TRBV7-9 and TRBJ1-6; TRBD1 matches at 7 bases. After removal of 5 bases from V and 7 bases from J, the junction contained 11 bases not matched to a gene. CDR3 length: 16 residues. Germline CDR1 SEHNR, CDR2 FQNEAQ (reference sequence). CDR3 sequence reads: CASSLDSTGANSPLHF. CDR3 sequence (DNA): TGTGCCAGCAGCCTCGACTCCACAGGGGCGAATTCACCCCTCCACTTT.

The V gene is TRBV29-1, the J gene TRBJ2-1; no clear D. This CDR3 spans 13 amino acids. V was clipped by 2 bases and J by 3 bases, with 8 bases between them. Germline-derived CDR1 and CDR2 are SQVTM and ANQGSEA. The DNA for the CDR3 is TGCAGCGTTGAAAAGGGAAACTACAATGAGCAGTTCTTC. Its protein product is CSVEKGNYNEQFF.

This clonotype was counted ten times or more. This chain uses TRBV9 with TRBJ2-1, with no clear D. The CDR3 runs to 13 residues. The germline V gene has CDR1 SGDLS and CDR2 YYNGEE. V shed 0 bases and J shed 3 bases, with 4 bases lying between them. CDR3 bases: TGTGCCAGCAGCGTAGAAGACTACAATGAGCAGTTCTTC. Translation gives CASSVEDYNEQFF.

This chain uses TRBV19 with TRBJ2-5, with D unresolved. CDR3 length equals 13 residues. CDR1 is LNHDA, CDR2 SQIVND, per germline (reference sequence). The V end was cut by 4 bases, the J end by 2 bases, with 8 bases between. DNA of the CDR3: TGTGCCAGTAGTAGGGCCCTACAAGAGACCCAGTACTTC. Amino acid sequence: CASSRALQETQYF. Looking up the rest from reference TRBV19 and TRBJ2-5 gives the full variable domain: DGGITQSPKYLFRKEGQNVTLSCEQNLNHDAMYWYRQDPGQGLRLIYYSQIVNDFQKGDIAEGYSVSREKKESFPLTVTSAQKNPTAFYLCASSRALQETQYFGPGTRLLVL.

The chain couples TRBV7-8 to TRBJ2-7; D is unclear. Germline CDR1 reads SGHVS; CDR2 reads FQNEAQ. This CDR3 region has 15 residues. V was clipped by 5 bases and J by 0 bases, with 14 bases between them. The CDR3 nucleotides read TGTGCCAGCAGCCCTAAGGACGCCATCTCCTACGAGCAGTACTTC. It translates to CASSPKDAISYEQYF. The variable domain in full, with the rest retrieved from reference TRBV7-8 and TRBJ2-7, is GAGVSQSPRYKVAKRGQDVALRCDPISGHVSLFWYQQALGQGPEFLTYFQNEAQLDKSGLPSDRFFAERPEGSVSTLKIQRTQQEDSAVYLCASSPKDAISYEQYFGPGTRLTVT.

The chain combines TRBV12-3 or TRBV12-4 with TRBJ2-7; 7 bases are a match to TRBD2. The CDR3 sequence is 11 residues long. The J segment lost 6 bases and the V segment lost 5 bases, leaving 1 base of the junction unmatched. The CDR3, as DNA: TGTGCCAGCAGTGGGGGGGGCGAGCAGTACTTC. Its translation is CASSGGGEQYF.

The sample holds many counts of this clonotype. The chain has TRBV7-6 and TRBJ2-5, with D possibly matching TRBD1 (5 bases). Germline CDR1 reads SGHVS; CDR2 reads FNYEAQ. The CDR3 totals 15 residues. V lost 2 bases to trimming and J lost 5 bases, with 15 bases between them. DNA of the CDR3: TGTGCCAGCAGCTTAAATCAGCAGGGTGTGGAGACCCAGTACTTC. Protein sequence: CASSLNQQGVETQYF.